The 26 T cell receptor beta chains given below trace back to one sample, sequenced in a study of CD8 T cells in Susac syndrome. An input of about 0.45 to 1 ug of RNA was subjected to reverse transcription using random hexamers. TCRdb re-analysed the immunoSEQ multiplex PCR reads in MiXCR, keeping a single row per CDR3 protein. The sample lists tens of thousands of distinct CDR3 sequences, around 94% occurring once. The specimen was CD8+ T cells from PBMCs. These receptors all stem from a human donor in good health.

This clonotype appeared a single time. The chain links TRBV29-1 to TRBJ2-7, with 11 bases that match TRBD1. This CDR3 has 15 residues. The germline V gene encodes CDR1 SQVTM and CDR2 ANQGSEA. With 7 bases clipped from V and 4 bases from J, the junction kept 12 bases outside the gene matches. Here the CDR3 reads CSAMFPGQGVYEQYF. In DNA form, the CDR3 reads TGCAGCGCTATGTTCCCGGGACAGGGGGTGTACGAGCAGTACTTC.

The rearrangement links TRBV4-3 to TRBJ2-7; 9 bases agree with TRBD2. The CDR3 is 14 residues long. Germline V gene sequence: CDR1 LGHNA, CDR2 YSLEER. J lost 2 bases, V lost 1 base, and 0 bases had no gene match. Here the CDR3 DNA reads TGCGCCAGCAGCCAAGGCGGGAGGGCCTACGAGCAGTACTTC. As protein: CASSQGGRAYEQYF.

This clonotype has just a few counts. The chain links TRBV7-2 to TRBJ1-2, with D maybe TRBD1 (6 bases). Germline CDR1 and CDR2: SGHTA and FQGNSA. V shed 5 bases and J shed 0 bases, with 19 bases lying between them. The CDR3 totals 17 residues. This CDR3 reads CASSVLGVGGSNYGYTF. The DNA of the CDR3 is TGTGCCAGCAGCGTTCTCGGGGTCGGGGGCTCTAACTATGGCTACACCTTC.

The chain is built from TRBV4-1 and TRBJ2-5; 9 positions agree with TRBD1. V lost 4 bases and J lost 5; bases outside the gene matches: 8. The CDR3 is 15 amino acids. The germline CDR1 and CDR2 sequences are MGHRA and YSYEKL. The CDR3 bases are TGCGCCAGCAGCCCTCCCGGGACAGGGATCGAGACCCAGTACTTC. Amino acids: CASSPPGTGIETQYF.

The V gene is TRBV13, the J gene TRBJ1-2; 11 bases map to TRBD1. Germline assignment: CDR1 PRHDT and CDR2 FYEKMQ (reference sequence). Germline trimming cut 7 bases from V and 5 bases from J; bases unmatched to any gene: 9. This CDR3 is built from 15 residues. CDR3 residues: CASTRTGGERYGYTF. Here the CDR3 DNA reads TGTGCCAGCACGCGGACAGGGGGCGAGAGGTATGGCTACACCTTC.

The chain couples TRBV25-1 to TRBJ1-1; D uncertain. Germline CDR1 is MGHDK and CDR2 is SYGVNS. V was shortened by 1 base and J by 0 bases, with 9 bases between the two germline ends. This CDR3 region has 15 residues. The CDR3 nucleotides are TGTGCCAGCAGTGAATCCGGCGGAGTGAACACTGAAGCTTTCTTT. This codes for CASSESGGVNTEAFF. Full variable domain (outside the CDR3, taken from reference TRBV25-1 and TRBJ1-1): EADIYQTPRYLVIGTGKKITLECSQTMGHDKMYWYQQDPGMELHLIHYSYGVNSTEKGDLSSESTVSRIRTEHFPLTLESARPSHTSQYLCASSESGGVNTEAFFGQGTRLTVV.

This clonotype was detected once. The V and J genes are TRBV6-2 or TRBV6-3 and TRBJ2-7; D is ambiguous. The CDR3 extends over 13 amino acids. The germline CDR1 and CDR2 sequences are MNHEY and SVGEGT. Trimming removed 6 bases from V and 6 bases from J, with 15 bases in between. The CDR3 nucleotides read TGTGCCAGCAGACCATCCCCGGGCGCCGAGCAGTACGTC. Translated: CASRPSPGAEQYV.

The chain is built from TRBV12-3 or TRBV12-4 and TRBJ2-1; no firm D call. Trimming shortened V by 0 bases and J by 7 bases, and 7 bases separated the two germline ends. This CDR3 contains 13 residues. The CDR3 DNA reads TGTGCCAGCAGTTTAGCGGGCCAAAATGAGCAGTTCTTC. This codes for CASSLAGQNEQFF.

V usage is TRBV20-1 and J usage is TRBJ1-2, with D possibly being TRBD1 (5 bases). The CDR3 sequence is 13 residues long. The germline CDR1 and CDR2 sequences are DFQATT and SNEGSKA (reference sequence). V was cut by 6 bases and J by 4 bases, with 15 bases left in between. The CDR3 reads CSARDSGAYGYTF. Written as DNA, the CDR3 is TGCAGTGCACGGGACTCCGGGGCCTATGGCTACACCTTC.

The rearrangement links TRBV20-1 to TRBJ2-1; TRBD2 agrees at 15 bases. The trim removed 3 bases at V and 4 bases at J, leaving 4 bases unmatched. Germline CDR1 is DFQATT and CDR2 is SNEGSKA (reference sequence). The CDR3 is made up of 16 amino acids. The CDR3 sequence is CSARGLAGGEYNEQFF. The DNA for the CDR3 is TGCAGTGCTAGGGGACTAGCGGGAGGAGAATACAATGAGCAGTTCTTC.

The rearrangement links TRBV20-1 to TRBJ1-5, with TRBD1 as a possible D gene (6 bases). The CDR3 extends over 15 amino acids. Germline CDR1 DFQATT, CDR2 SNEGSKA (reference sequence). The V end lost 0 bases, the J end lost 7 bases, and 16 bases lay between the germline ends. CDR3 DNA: TGCAGTGCTAGAGACGGGGGCAGGGAGGGCCAGCCCCAGCATTTT. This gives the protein CSARDGGREGQPQHF.

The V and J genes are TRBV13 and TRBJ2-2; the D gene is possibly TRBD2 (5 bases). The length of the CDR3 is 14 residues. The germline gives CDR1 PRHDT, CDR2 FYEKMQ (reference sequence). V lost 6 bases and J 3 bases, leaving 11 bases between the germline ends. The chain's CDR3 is CASSPRRDTGELFF. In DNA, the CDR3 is TGTGCCAGCAGTCCCCGGCGGGACACCGGGGAGCTGTTTTTT.

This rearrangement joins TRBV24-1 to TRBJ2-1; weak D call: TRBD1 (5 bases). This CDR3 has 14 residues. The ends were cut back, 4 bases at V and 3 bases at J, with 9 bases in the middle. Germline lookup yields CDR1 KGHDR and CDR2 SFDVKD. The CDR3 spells CATSDHQGYNEQFF. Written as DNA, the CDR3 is TGTGCCACCAGTGACCACCAGGGCTACAATGAGCAGTTCTTC.

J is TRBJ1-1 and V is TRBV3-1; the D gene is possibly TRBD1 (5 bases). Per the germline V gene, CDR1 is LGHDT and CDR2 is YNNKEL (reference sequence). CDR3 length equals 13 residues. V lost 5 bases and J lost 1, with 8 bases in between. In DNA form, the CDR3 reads TGTGCCAGCAGCTTCGGACAGAACACTGAAGCTTTCTTT. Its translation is CASSFGQNTEAFF. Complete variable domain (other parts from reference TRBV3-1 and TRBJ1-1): DTAVSQTPKYLVTQMGNDKSIKCEQNLGHDTMYWYKQDSKKFLKIMFSYNNKELIINETVPNRFSPKSPDKAHLNLHINSLELGDSAVYFCASSFGQNTEAFFGQGTRLTVV.

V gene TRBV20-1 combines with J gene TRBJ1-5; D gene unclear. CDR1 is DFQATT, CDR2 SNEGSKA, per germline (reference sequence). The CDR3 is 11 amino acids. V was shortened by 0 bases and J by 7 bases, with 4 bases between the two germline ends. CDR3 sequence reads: CSARERQPQHF. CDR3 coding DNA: TGCAGTGCTAGAGAGCGACAGCCCCAGCATTTT.

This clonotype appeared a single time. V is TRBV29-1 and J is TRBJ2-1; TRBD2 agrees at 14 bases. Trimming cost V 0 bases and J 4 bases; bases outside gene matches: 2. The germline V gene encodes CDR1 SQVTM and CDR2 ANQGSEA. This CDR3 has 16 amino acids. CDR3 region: CSVEETSGGAYNEQFF. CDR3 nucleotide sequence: TGCAGCGTTGAAGAGACTAGCGGGGGGGCGTACAATGAGCAGTTCTTC.

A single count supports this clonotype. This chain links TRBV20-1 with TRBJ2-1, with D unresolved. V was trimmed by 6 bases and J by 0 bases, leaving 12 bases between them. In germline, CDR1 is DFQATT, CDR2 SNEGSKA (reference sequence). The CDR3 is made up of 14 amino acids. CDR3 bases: TGCAGTGCCCGCCCCCGATTCTCCTACAATGAGCAGTTCTTC. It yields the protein CSARPRFSYNEQFF.

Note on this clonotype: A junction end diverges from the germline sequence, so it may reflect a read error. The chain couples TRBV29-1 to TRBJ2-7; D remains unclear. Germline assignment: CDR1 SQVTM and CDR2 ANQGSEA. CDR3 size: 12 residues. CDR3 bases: TGCAGCGTTGGAGTGGGCTCCTATGAGCAGTACTTC. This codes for CSVGVGSYEQYF.

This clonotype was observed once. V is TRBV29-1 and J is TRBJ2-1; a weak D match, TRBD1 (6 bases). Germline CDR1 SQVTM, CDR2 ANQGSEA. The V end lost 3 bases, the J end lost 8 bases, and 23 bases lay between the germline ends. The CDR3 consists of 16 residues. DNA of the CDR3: TGCAGCGTTGACCACAGGAACACAGACAGGCGGCATGAGCAGTTCTTC. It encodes CSVDHRNTDRRHEQFF.

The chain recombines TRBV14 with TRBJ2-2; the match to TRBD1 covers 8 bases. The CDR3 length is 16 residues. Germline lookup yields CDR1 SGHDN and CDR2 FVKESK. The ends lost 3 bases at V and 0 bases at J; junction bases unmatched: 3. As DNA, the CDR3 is TGTGCCAGCAGCCATAGGGACAGGTCGAACACCGGGGAGCTGTTTTTT. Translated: CASSHRDRSNTGELFF.

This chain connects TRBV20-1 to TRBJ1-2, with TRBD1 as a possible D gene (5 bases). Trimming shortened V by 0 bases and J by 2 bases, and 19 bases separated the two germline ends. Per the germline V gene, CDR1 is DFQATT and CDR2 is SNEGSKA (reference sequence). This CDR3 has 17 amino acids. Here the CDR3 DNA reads TGCAGTGCTAGAGATGCCGGGACTGAAAACTTGAACTATGGCTACACCTTC. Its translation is CSARDAGTENLNYGYTF.

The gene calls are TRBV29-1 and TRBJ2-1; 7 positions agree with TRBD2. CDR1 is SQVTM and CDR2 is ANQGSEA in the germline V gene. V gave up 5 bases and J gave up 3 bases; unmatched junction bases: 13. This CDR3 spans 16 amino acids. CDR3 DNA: TGCAGCGTTCAGCCGAGCGGGATAAGTAGCTACAATGAGCAGTTCTTC. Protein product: CSVQPSGISSYNEQFF.

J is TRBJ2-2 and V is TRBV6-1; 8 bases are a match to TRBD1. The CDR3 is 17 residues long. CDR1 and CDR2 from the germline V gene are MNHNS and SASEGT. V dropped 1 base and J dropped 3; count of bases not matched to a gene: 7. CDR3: CASSEGQGLIYTGELFF. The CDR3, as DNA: TGTGCCAGCAGTGAAGGACAGGGGCTAATCTACACCGGGGAGCTGTTTTTT.

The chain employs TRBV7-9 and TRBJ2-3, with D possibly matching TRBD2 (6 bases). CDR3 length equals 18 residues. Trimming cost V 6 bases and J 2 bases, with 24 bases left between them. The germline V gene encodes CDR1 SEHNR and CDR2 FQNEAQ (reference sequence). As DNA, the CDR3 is TGTGCCAGCAGTCTGGCCGATAGCGGATCCGAGTACACAGATACGCAGTATTTT. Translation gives CASSLADSGSEYTDTQYF.

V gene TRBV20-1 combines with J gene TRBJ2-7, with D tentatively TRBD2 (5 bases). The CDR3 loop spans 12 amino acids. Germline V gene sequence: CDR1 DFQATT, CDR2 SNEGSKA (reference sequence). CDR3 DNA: TGCTCGACGGGCCCCAGGAGCGGCGAGCAGTACTTC. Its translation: CSTGPRSGEQYF.

CDR3 residues: CASSVGGLGYEQYV. The CDR3 bases are TGTGCCAGCAGTGTCGGGGGCCTCGGGTACGAGCAGTACGTC. The rearrangement links TRBV6-1 to TRBJ2-7; D could derive from TRBD1 or TRBD2 (6 bases each). The germline V gene encodes CDR1 MNHNS and CDR2 SASEGT. V was shortened by 4 bases and J by 4 bases, with 14 bases between the two germline ends. This CDR3 is built from 14 residues.